These 25 T cell receptor beta chains were sequenced from one sample in a study of T cells in Graves' hyperthyroidism and ophthalmopathy. TCR beta CDR3 regions were amplified from RNA. TCR CDR3 underwent first-round RT-PCR with the HTBI primer set. TCRdb reprocessed the multiplex PCR reads via MiXCR and lists one record per CDR3 protein. This repertoire shows roughly 500,000 distinct CDR3 sequences, 46% found once; its top ten account for under 20%. The specimen was peripheral blood or thyroid tissue (not recorded which). These receptors all stem from an adult woman with Graves' disease, either hyperthyroidism or ophthalmopathy (not recorded which).

The chain uses TRBV7-2 and TRBJ2-5, with 12 positions matching TRBD2. V was clipped by 4 bases and J by 4 bases; unmatched bases: 7. This CDR3 comprises 16 residues. Germline V gene sequence: CDR1 SGHTA, CDR2 FQGNSA. Here the CDR3 reads CASSSRTSGTIETQYF. The CDR3 nucleotides are TGTGCCAGCAGCTCCAGGACTAGCGGGACAATAGAGACCCAGTACTTC.

The chain employs TRBV5-1 and TRBJ1-2; D not certain. Looked up from germline, CDR1 is SGHRS and CDR2 is YFSETQ. V was cut by 0 bases and J by 0 bases, with 12 bases left in between. The CDR3 consists of 16 residues. CDR3 in DNA: TGCGCCAGCAGCTTGGCCTCAAGTGGGACTAACTATGGCTACACCTTC. Translation gives CASSLASSGTNYGYTF. The variable domain in full, completed from reference TRBV5-1 and TRBJ1-2, reads KAGVTQTPRYLIKTRGQQVTLSCSPISGHRSVSWYQQTPGQGLQFLFEYFSETQRNKGNFPGRFSGRQFSNSRSEMNVSTLELGDSALYLCASSLASSGTNYGYTFGSGTRLTVV.

The rearrangement uses TRBV25-1 and TRBJ2-7; 9 bases map to TRBD2. J lost 4 bases, V lost 2 bases, and 9 bases had no gene match. The CDR3 extends over 16 amino acids. Germline-derived CDR1 and CDR2 are MGHDK and SYGVNS. The CDR3 DNA reads TGTGCCAGCAGTGAAATAGGGGGGACTAGCAGATACGAGCAGTACTTC. Protein sequence: CASSEIGGTSRYEQYF.

The chain has TRBV27 and TRBJ2-7; TRBD2 aligns across 7 bases. V shed 3 bases, J shed 2 bases, and the junction held 4 bases outside the gene matches. Germline V gene data show CDR1 as MNHEY and CDR2 as SMNVEV (reference sequence). This CDR3 is built from 14 residues. CDR3 in DNA: TGTGCCAGCAGTTTGGCTAGCGGTGCCTACGAGCAGTACTTC. Translating it yields CASSLASGAYEQYF.

In the case of this clonotype: At one end the junction does not follow the germline gene, possibly because of a read error. The chain uses TRBV7-9 and TRBJ2-2, with 9 positions matching TRBD2. The CDR3 is 14 residues long. Germline CDR1 and CDR2: SEHNR and FQNEAQ (reference sequence). CDR3 sequence (DNA): TGTGCCAGCAGCTTCCCTAGCGGGGCCGGGGAGCTGCTTTTT. It codes for CASSFPSGAGELLF. The variable domain in full, completed from reference TRBV7-9 and TRBJ2-2, reads DTGVSQNPRHKITKRGQNVTFRCDPISEHNRLYWYRQTLGQGPEFLTYFQNEAQLEKSRLLSDRFSAERPKGSFSTLEIQRTEQGDSAMYLCASSFPSGAGELLFGEGSRLTVL.

Concerning this clonotype itself: One end of the junction does not line up with germline, which may come from a read error. The J gene is TRBJ1-1, the V gene TRBV12-3 or TRBV12-4, with a tentative D call TRBD1 (5 bases). The length of the CDR3 is 9 residues. The CDR3 reads CASSLSWDW. Written as DNA, the CDR3 is TGTGCCAGCAGTCTCTCGTGGGACTGG.

In its sample, this clonotype was seen many times. The V call is TRBV5-1, the J call TRBJ2-3; no firm D call. This CDR3 comprises 12 residues. Germline V lookup: CDR1 SGHRS, CDR2 YFSETQ. V was shortened by 5 bases and J by 1 base, with 5 bases between the two germline ends. CDR3 protein: CASRFGTDTQYF. The CDR3, as DNA: TGCGCCAGCAGGTTCGGCACAGATACGCAGTATTTT.

This chain links TRBV4-1 with TRBJ2-7, with 7 bases identical to TRBD2. The CDR3 sequence is 16 residues long. V shed 3 bases, J shed 2 bases, and the junction held 10 bases outside the gene matches. The germline CDR1 and CDR2 sequences are MGHRA and YSYEKL. The CDR3 sequence is CASSQSGTNLPYEQYF. The CDR3 bases are TGCGCCAGCAGCCAGTCCGGGACTAACCTTCCCTACGAGCAGTACTTC.

This clonotype was counted between two and nine times. The chain uses TRBV10-2 and TRBJ1-2; TRBD1 agrees at 11 bases. The V segment lost 8 bases and the J segment 8 bases; nucleotides outside the gene matches: 13. This CDR3 spans 15 amino acids. CDR1 WSHSY and CDR2 SAAADI come from the germline V gene. The CDR3 nucleotides are TGCGCCAGCTCCCTCCCTGGACAGGGGGCAGAAGGCTACACCTTC. Its protein product is CASSLPGQGAEGYTF.

This clonotype was seen repeatedly, ten times or more. This chain uses TRBV10-3 with TRBJ2-5; 9 nucleotides align to TRBD2. Trimming at V came to 5 bases and at J to 7 bases, leaving 8 bases not matched to a gene. The CDR3 is made up of 14 amino acids. CDR1 ENHRY and CDR2 SYGVKD come from the germline V gene. The CDR3 DNA reads TGTGCCATCAGTTCAGCGGGAGCGGGAGGGACCCAGTACTTC. Translating it yields CAISSAGAGGTQYF.

This clonotype showed up many times. For the CDR3, the DNA is TGTGCCAGCAGCGGGGGGGAGTCCGACAATCAGCCCCAGCATTTT. It encodes CASSGGESDNQPQHF. The chain has TRBV4-2 and TRBJ1-5, with a tentative D call TRBD1 (5 bases). Germline CDR1 LGHNA, CDR2 YNFKEQ. The CDR3 has 15 residues. The ends were cut back, 5 bases at V and 3 bases at J, with 14 bases in the middle.

This clonotype has a single count. V usage is TRBV12-3 or TRBV12-4 and J usage is TRBJ2-2; a possible D gene is TRBD2 (6 bases). With 5 bases removed from V and 7 bases from J, the gap between germline ends came to 14 bases. The CDR3 totals 14 residues. CDR3 protein: CASSKRRGSGELFF. CDR3 nucleotide sequence: TGTGCCAGCAGTAAAAGACGGGGGAGCGGGGAGCTGTTTTTT.

This clonotype was detected ten times or more. The rearrangement uses TRBV7-9 and TRBJ2-7; D is unclear. CDR1 SEHNR and CDR2 FQNEAQ come from the germline V gene (reference sequence). The CDR3 spans 14 residues. V lost 7 bases, J lost 2 bases, and 15 bases lay in between. CDR3 nucleotides: TGTGCCAGCACCCCGGGCCACGTCCCCTACGAGCAGTACTTC. Its translation: CASTPGHVPYEQYF.

This clonotype was seen ten or more times. The J gene is TRBJ1-1, the V gene TRBV6-5, with D uncertain. Trimming took off 6 bases at V and 3 bases at J, with 11 bases between the two ends. CDR1 and CDR2 from the germline V gene are MNHEY and SVGAGI. This CDR3 is built from 13 residues. CDR3 protein: CASRSGPYTEAFF. Written as DNA, the CDR3 is TGTGCCAGCAGGTCAGGACCGTACACTGAAGCTTTCTTT.

There are many counts of this clonotype. The V gene is TRBV7-6, the J gene TRBJ1-1; D is ambiguous. Germline CDR1 and CDR2: SGHVS and FNYEAQ. The V and J ends lost 4 bases and 0 bases respectively, with 6 bases between them. The CDR3 sequence is 13 residues long. This CDR3 is CASSSMLNTEAFF. Written as DNA, the CDR3 is TGTGCCAGCAGCTCCATGTTGAACACTGAAGCTTTCTTT.

V and J are TRBV20-1 and TRBJ2-5; TRBD1 matches 8 bases. This CDR3 is 14 amino acids long. CDR1 is DFQATT, CDR2 SNEGSKA, per germline (reference sequence). V was pared by 5 bases and J by 6 bases, with 11 bases of the junction left unmatched. The CDR3 DNA reads TGCAGTGCTCCGCGGACAGGGCGTGTGCAGACCCAGTACTTC. It codes for CSAPRTGRVQTQYF.

In its sample, this clonotype was seen many times. This chain links TRBV7-2 with TRBJ1-1; tentatively, D is TRBD1 (5 bases). V shed 5 bases and J shed 7 bases, with 14 bases lying between them. Looked up from germline, CDR1 is SGHTA and CDR2 is FQGNSA. This CDR3 has 13 residues. CDR3 residues: CASSPFWGNEAFF. The CDR3 coding sequence is TGTGCCAGCAGCCCCTTCTGGGGGAATGAAGCTTTCTTT.

The chain couples TRBV3-1 to TRBJ1-5; no definite D call. This CDR3 comprises 13 residues. Per germline, CDR1 LGHDT and CDR2 YNNKEL (reference sequence). The V end was cut by 4 bases, the J end by 4 bases, with 8 bases between. This CDR3 is CASSLDINQPQHF. CDR3 bases: TGTGCCAGCAGCCTCGACATAAATCAGCCCCAGCATTTT.

The sample holds a few counts of this clonotype. This chain links TRBV4-1 with TRBJ1-3; D might be TRBD1 (5 bases). Germline V CDR1 and CDR2: MGHRA, YSYEKL. V shed 0 bases and J shed 2 bases, with 20 bases lying between them. The CDR3 runs to 19 residues. In DNA, the CDR3 is TGCGCCAGCAGCCAAGACCCAAAAAACCCAGGGCCCACTGGAAACACCATATATTTT. Translating gives CASSQDPKNPGPTGNTIYF.

V and J are TRBV7-9 and TRBJ2-7; 7 positions match TRBD1. Germline V CDR1 and CDR2: SEHNR, FQNEAQ (reference sequence). Germline trimming cut 3 bases from V and 3 bases from J; bases unmatched to any gene: 5. This CDR3 is 14 amino acids long. CDR3 nucleotides: TGTGCCAGCAGCTTCCTGGACAGGAACTACGAGCAGTACTTC. Translating it yields CASSFLDRNYEQYF.

This clonotype was recorded many times. This chain joins TRBV7-6 and TRBJ1-4; 7 bases map to TRBD1. Germline loops: CDR1 SGHVS, CDR2 FNYEAQ. This CDR3 is built from 17 residues. V was pared by 1 base and J by 5 bases, with 10 bases of the junction left unmatched. For the CDR3, the DNA is TGTGCCAGCAGCTTAGGCCCCCAGGGACAGATAAATGAAAAACTGTTTTTT. It specifies CASSLGPQGQINEKLFF.

This clonotype was recorded many times. The chain carries TRBV4-1 and TRBJ1-2; D is unclear. Trimming took off 0 bases at V and 2 bases at J, with 13 bases between the two ends. CDR3 length: 16 amino acids. CDR1 and CDR2 from the germline V gene are MGHRA and YSYEKL. CDR3 nucleotides: TGCGCCAGCAGCCAAGAGCGAGGGCTTGGAAACTATGGCTACACCTTC. Protein sequence: CASSQERGLGNYGYTF.

J is TRBJ1-2 and V is TRBV29-1, with D hard to call. Germline V gene lookup returns CDR1 SQVTM and CDR2 ANQGSEA. This CDR3 is built from 13 residues. Trimming stripped 6 bases from V and 6 bases from J, with 17 bases between. The CDR3 sequence: CSVTDGDGNGYTF. The CDR3, as DNA: TGCAGCGTCACGGACGGGGATGGGAATGGCTACACCTTC.

This clonotype has at least ten counts. The CDR3 region has the DNA TGCGCCAGCAGATCTGGCGGGTCTCTCTACGAGCAGTACTTC. This codes for CASRSGGSLYEQYF. This rearrangement joins TRBV5-1 to TRBJ2-7, with a weak D call TRBD2 (5 bases). V shed 5 bases and J shed 3 bases, with 15 bases lying between them. The CDR3 sequence is 14 residues long. Germline V gene data show CDR1 as SGHRS and CDR2 as YFSETQ.

This rearrangement joins TRBV6-5 to TRBJ1-5, with TRBD1 as a possible D gene (6 bases). Germline lookup yields CDR1 MNHEY and CDR2 SVGAGI. V shed 5 bases and J shed 4 bases, with 15 bases lying between them. The CDR3 has 15 residues. The CDR3: CASSKGRGPNQPQHF. In DNA, the CDR3 is TGTGCCAGCAGTAAAGGCAGGGGTCCTAATCAGCCCCAGCATTTT.